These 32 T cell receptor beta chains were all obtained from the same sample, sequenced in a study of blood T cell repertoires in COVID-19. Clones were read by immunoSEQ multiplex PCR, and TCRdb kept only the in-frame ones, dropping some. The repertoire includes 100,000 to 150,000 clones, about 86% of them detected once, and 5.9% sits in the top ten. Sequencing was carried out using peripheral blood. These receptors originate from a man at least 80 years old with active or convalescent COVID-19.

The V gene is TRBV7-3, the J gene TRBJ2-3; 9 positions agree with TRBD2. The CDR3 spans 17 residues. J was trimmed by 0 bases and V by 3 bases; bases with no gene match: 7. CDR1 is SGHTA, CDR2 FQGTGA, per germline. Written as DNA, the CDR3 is TGTGCCAGCAGCTTGCGGGGGGGCCCTCCTAGCACAGATACGCAGTATTTT. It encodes CASSLRGGPPSTDTQYF.

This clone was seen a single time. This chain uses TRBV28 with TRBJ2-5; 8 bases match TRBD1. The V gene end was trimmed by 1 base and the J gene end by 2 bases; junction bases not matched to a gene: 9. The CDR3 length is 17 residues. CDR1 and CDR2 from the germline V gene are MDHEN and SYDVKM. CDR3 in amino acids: CASSLSGQGPEQETQYF. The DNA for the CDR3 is TGTGCCAGCAGTTTATCCGGACAGGGCCCGGAGCAAGAGACCCAGTACTTC.

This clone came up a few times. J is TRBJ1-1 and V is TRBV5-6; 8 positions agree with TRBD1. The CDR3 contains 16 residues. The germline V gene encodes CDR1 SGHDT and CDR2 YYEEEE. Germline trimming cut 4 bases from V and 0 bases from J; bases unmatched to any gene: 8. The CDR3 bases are TGTGCCAGCAGCACCGCAGGGGGCCTGGTGAACACTGAAGCTTTCTTT. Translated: CASSTAGGLVNTEAFF.

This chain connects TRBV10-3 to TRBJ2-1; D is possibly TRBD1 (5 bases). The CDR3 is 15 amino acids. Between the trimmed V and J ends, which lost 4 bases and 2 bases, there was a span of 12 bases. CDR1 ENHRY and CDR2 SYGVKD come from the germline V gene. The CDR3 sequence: CAISGGRVTYNEQFF. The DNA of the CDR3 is TGTGCCATCAGTGGGGGCAGGGTCACCTACAATGAGCAGTTCTTC.

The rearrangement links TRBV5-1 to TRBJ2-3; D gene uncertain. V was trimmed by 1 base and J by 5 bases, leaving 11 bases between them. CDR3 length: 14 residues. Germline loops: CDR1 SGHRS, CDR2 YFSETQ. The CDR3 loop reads CASSLPASLDTQYF. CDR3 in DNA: TGCGCCAGCAGCTTGCCGGCTAGTCTAGATACGCAGTATTTT.

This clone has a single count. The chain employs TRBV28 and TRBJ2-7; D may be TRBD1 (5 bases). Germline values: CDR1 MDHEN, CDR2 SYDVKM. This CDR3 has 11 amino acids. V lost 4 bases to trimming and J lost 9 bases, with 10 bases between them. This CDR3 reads CASSSPQGQYF. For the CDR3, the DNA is TGTGCCAGCAGTTCCCCCCAGGGGCAGTACTTC.

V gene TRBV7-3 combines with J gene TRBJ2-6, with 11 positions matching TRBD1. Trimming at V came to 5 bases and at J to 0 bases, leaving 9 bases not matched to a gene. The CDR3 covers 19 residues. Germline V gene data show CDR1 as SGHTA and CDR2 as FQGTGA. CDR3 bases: TGTGCCAGCAGCCCAGGGACAGGGGGTTTCCACTCTGGGGCCAACGTCCTGACTTTC. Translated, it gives CASSPGTGGFHSGANVLTF.

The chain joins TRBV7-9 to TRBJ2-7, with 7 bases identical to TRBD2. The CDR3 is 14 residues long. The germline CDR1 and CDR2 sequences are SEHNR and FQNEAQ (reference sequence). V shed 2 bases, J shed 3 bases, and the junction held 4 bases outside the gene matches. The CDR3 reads CASSLPRGDYEQYF. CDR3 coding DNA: TGTGCCAGCAGCTTACCCCGGGGGGACTACGAGCAGTACTTC.

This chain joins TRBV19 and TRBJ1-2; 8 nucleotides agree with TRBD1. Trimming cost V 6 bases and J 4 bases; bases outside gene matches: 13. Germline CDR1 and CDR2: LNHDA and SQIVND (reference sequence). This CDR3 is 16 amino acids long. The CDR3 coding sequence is TGTGCCAGTAGCTTCAATTCCGGGACAGGTGTCTATGGCTACACCTTC. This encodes CASSFNSGTGVYGYTF. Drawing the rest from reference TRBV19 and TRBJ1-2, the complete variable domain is DGGITQSPKYLFRKEGQNVTLSCEQNLNHDAMYWYRQDPGQGLRLIYYSQIVNDFQKGDIAEGYSVSREKKESFPLTVTSAQKNPTAFYLCASSFNSGTGVYGYTFGSGTRLTVV.

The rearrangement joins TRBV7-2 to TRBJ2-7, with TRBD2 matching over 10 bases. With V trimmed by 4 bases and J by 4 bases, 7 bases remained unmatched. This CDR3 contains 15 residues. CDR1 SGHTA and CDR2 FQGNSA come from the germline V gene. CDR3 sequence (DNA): TGTGCCAGCAGCTCCCAGCGGGGGGGCCGATACGAGCAGTACTTC. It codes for CASSSQRGGRYEQYF.

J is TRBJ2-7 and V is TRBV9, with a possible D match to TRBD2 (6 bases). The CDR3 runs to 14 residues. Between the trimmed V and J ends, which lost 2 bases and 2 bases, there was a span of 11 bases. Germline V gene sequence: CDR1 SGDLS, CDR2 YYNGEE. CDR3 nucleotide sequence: TGTGCCAGCAGCGTCCGGGACTTCCCCTACGAGCAGTACTTC. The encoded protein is CASSVRDFPYEQYF.

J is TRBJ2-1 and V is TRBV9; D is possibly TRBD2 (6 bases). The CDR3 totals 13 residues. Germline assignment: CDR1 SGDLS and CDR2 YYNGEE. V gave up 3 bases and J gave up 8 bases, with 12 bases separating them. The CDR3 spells CASSGGAWDEQFF. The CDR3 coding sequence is TGTGCCAGCAGCGGCGGGGCCTGGGATGAGCAGTTCTTC.

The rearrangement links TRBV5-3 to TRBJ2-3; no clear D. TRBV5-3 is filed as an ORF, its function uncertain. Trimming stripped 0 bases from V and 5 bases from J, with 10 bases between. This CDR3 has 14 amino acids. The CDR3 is CARSLGATVDTQYF. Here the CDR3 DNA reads TGTGCCAGAAGCTTGGGGGCCACAGTAGATACGCAGTATTTT.

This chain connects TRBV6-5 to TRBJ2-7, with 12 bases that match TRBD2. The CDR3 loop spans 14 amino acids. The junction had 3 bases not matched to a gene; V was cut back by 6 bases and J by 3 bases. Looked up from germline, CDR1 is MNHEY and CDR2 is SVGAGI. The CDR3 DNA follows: TGTGCCAGCAGCGGACTAGCGGGGTTCTACGAGCAGTACTTC. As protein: CASSGLAGFYEQYF.

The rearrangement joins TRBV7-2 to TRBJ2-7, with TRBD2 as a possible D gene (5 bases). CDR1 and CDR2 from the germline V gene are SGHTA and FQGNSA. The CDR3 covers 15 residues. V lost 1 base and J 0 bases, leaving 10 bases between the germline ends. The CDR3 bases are TGTGCCAGCAGCTTAGAGGCAGGACTCTCCTACGAGCAGTACTTC. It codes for CASSLEAGLSYEQYF.

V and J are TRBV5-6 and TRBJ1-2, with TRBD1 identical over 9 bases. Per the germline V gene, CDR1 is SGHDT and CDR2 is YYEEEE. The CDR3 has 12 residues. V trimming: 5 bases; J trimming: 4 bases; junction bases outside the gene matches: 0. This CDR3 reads CASRTGGYGYTF. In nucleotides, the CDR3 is TGTGCCAGCAGGACAGGGGGCTATGGCTACACCTTC.

The CDR3 is CASSYSPKRGNTGELFF. In DNA form, the CDR3 reads TGTGCCAGCAGTTACAGCCCTAAGCGGGGGAACACCGGGGAGCTGTTTTTT. The chain has TRBV6-2 or TRBV6-3 and TRBJ2-2; 7 nucleotides align to TRBD2. J lost 1 base, V lost 2 bases, and 7 bases had no gene match. This CDR3 is built from 17 residues. Germline-derived CDR1 and CDR2 are MNHEY and SVGEGT.

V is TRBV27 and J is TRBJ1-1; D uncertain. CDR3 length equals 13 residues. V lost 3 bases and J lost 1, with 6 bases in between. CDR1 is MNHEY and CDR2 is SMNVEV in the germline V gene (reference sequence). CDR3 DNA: TGTGCCAGCAGTTTCCAGCGGAACACTGAAGCTTTCTTT. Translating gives CASSFQRNTEAFF.

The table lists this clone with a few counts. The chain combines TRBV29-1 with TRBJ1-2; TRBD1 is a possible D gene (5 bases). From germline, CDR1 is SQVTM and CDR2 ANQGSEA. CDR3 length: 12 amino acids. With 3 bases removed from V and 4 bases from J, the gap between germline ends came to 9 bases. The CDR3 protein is CSVESRVYGYTF. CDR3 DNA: TGCAGCGTTGAGAGCAGGGTCTATGGCTACACCTTC.

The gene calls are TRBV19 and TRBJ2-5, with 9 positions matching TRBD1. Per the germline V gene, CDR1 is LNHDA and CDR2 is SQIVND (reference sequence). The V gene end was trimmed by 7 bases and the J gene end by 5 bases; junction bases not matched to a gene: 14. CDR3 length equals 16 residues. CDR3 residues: CASTNLTGGSRETQYF. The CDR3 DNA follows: TGTGCCAGTACTAACCTAACAGGGGGCTCACGGGAGACCCAGTACTTC.

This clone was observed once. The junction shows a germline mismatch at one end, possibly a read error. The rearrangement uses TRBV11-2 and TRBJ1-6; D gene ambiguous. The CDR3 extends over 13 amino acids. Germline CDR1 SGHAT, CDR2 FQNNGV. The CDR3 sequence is CASTLKLYSPLHF. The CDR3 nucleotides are TGTGCCAGCACCTTAAAACTATATTCACCCCTCCACTTT.

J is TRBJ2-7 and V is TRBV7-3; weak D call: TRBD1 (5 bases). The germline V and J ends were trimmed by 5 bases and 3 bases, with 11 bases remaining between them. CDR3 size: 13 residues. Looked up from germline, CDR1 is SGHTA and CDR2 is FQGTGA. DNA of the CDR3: TGTGCCAGCAGCCTCGGACACAGCTACGAGCAGTACTTC. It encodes CASSLGHSYEQYF.

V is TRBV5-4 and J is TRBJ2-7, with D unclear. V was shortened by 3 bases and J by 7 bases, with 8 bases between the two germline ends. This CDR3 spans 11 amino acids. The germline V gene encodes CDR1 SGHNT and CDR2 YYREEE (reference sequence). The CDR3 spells CASSSLGEQYF. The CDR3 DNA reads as TGTGCCAGCAGCTCTCTCGGGGAGCAGTACTTC.

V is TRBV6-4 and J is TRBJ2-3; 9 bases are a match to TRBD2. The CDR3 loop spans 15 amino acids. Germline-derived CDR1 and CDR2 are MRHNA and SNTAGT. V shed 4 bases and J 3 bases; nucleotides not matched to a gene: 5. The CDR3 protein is CASSASSGATDTQYF. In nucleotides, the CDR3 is TGTGCCAGCAGTGCCTCTAGCGGGGCGACAGATACGCAGTATTTT.

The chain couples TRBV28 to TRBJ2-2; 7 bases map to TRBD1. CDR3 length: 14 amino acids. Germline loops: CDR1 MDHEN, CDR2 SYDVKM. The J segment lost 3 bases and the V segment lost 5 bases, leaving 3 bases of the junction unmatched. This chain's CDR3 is CASSTGQDTGELFF. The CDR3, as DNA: TGTGCCAGCAGTACCGGACAGGACACCGGGGAGCTGTTTTTT.

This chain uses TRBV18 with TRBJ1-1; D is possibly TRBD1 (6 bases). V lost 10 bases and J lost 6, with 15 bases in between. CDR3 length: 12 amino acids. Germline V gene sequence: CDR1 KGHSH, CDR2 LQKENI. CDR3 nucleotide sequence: TGTGCCACTCAAGGGGGGGGGCCTGAAGCTTTCTTT. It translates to CATQGGGPEAFF.

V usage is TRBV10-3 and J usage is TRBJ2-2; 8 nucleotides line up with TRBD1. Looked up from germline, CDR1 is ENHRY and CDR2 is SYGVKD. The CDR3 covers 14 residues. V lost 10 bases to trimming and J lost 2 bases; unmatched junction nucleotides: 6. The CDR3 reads CATGQGLNTGELFF. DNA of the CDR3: TGTGCCACTGGACAGGGACTTAACACCGGGGAGCTGTTTTTT.

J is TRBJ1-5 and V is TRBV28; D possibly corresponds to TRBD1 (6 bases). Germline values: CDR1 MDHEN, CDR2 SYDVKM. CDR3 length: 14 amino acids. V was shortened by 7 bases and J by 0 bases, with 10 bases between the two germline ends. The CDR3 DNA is TGTGCCAGCATTCAGGGGAATAGCAATCAGCCCCAGCATTTT. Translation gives CASIQGNSNQPQHF. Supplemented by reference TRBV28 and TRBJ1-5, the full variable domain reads DVKVTQSSRYLVKRTGEKVFLECVQDMDHENMFWYRQDPGLGLRLIYFSYDVKMKEKGDIPEGYSVSREKKERFSLILESASTNQTSMYLCASIQGNSNQPQHFGDGTRLSIL.

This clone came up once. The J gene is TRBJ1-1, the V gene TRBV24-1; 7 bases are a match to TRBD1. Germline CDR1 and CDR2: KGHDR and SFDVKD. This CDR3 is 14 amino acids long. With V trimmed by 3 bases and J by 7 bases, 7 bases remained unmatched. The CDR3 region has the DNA TGTGCCACCAGTGATCCACAGGGGCGCGGTGAAGCTTTCTTT. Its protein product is CATSDPQGRGEAFF.

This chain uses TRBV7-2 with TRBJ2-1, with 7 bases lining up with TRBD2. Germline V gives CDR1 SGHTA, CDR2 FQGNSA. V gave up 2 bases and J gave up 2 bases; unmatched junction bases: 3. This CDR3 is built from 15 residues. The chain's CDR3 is CASSLRGGAYNEQFF. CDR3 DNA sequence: TGTGCCAGCAGCTTACGTGGGGGGGCCTACAATGAGCAGTTCTTC.

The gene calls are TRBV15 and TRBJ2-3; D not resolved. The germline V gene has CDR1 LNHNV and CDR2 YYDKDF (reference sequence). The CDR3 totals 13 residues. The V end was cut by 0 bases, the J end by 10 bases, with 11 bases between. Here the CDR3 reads CATSRDRSSSQYF. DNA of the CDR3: TGTGCCACCAGCAGAGATCGCAGTTCCTCGCAGTATTTT.

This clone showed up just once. The CDR3 reads CATSDWTGEAFF. DNA for the CDR3: TGTGCCACCAGTGATTGGACAGGTGAAGCTTTCTTT. The chain links TRBV24-1 to TRBJ1-1, with 7 bases fitting TRBD1. CDR1 KGHDR and CDR2 SFDVKD come from the germline V gene. Trimming cost V 2 bases and J 7 bases; bases outside gene matches: 0. This CDR3 has 12 residues.